This T cell receptor beta chain was obtained from a study of T cell responses to AZD1222 COVID-19 vaccine. Only in-frame clones appear in the TCRdb table, and some are missing; sequencing was by immunoSEQ multiplex PCR. Of roughly 89,000 clones in the sample, approximately 87% were seen once. Deletions cut 1 base from V and 8 bases from J, with 8 bases between. This CDR3 contains 13 residues. The chain links TRBV12-3 or TRBV12-4 to TRBJ1-4; possible D gene TRBD1, 5 bases. This material consisted of peripheral blood, taken on day 0 of MenACWY control vaccination. This clonotype was obtained from an adult in good health. CDR3 in amino acids: CASSLGGYEKLFF. In nucleotides, the CDR3 is TGTGCCAGCAGTTTAGGGGGGTACGAAAAACTGTTTTTT.